This record concerns one T cell receptor beta chain sequence. Its antigen remains unidentified. The PCR used 60 Vbeta and 13 Jbeta primers. Some clones are missing from TCRdb's copy, which holds only in-frame ones; the method was immunoSEQ multiplex PCR. The sample consists of 150,000 to 200,000 clones, 80% of them appearing once. This sample was included in a study of cytomegalovirus exposure and HLA in healthy donors. Background on the study: Earlier work reported 90 million to 120 million unique TCR beta sequences from about 179 million T cells. Broader study findings: A few CMV-associated chains proved CMV antigen-specific in vitro. Accounts indicate the classifier identified cytomegalovirus status with strong specificity and sensitivity. The authors later found TCR association rates varying by HLA locus, with DRB1 most and HLA-C fewest.

Between the trimmed V and J ends, which lost 1 base and 4 bases, there was a span of 10 bases. CDR3 length: 14 residues. In germline, CDR1 is MDHEN, CDR2 SYDVKM. The chain recombines TRBV28 with TRBJ1-2; D may be TRBD1 (6 bases). Sequencing was carried out using PBMCs. This TCR derives from a boy between 10 and 17 years old in good health and CMV-seronegative. Written as DNA, the CDR3 is TGTGCCAGCAGTTTATACAGGGACCTCTATGGCTACACCTTC. Amino acids: CASSLYRDLYGYTF.